Listed below are T cell receptor beta chains from one sample, sequenced in a study of human T cells and chemical hapten exposure. TCRdb re-derived calls from the RACE reads in MiXCR, one entry per CDR3 protein. The sample shows more than 300,000 distinct CDR3 sequences, roughly 4.6% of them seen only once. Here the sequenced sample was whole blood, taken in connection with sensitization to the hapten diphenylcyclopropenone (DPC). These receptors were obtained from a woman aged 45-60 years with alopecia areata. Some clones in this sample may be carry-over from other donors' samples. Each CDR3 is given with its conserved first and last residue. D genes are given only for firm matches. Some rows mark clone size as missing; the rest say once, few, many or name a class of expanded clone.

D gene,V gene,clone size,J gene,CDR3 protein,CDR3 DNA
TRBD1,TRBV7-2,many,TRBJ2-3,CASSRQGVDTQYF,TGTGCCAGCAGCAGACAGGGAGTAGATACGCAGTATTTT
NA,TRBV28,NA,TRBJ1-5,CASRDGINPQHF,TGTGCCAGCAGAGACGGGATTAACCCCCAGCATTTT
TRBD1,TRBV5-1,NA,TRBJ2-3,CASSRDRVNTQYF,TGCGCCAGCAGCAGGGACAGAGTTAATACGCAGTATTTT
NA,TRBV4-1,few,TRBJ2-7,CASSQLQGPYEQYF,TGCGCCAGCAGCCAACTACAGGGACCCTACGAGCAGTACTTC
NA,TRBV12-3/TRBV12-4,few,TRBJ1-1,CASSFRGITFF,TGTGCCAGCAGTTTCCGTGGTATTACTTTCTTT
NA,TRBV29-1,NA,TRBJ2-2,CSVEPGNTGELFF,TGCAGCGTTGAACCAGGGAACACCGGGGAGCTGTTTTTT
NA,TRBV7-2,few,TRBJ1-5,CASSLTWGNQPQHF,TGTGCCAGCAGCTTAACGTGGGGCAATCAGCCCCAGCATTTT
NA,TRBV29-1,many,TRBJ2-3,CSFAPITDTQYF,TGCAGCTTTGCCCCGATCACAGATACGCAGTATTTT
TRBD2,TRBV12-3/TRBV12-4,many,TRBJ2-1,CASSYAGGPNEQFF,TGTGCCAGCAGTTACGCGGGAGGGCCAAATGAGCAGTTCTTC
TRBD1,TRBV6-2/TRBV6-3,few,TRBJ1-5,CASSSHRGDQPQHF,TGTGCCAGCAGTTCACACAGGGGAGATCAGCCCCAGCATTTT
NA,TRBV5-5,few,TRBJ2-3,CASSLQGLYRTDTQYF,TGTGCCAGCAGCTTACAAGGACTCTATCGCACAGATACGCAGTATTTT
NA,TRBV7-9,NA,TRBJ2-2,CASSLDAGELFF,TGTGCCAGCAGCTTAGATGCCGGGGAGCTGTTTTTT
TRBD1,TRBV19,NA,TRBJ2-2,CAGSKDRGHTGELFF,TGTGCCGGTAGTAAGGACAGGGGGCACACCGGGGAGCTGTTTTTT
NA,TRBV20-1,few,TRBJ1-5,CSARDSQGNQPQHF,TGCAGTGCTAGAGATTCCCAGGGGAATCAGCCCCAGCATTTT
NA,TRBV2,many,TRBJ2-3,CASSLRGFPDTQYF,TGTGCCAGCAGCCTCAGGGGTTTCCCAGATACGCAGTATTTT
TRBD1,TRBV28,few,TRBJ1-5,CASTFLDRSSRQPQHF,TGTGCCAGCACCTTCCTGGACAGGTCATCGCGGCAGCCCCAGCATTTT
NA,TRBV28,NA,TRBJ1-5,CASSTAEGDQPQHF,TGTGCCAGCAGTACTGCGGAGGGAGATCAGCCCCAGCATTTT
NA,TRBV13,many,TRBJ2-1,CASSFPTRAAGRYEQFF,TGTGCCAGCAGCTTCCCAACGCGGGCGGCGGGAAGGTATGAGCAGTTCTTC
TRBD1,TRBV6-5,many,TRBJ2-7,CASMEGQARYEQYF,TGTGCCAGCATGGAGGGACAGGCCCGCTACGAGCAGTACTTC
NA,TRBV2,few,TRBJ2-1,CAGAREGYEQFF,TGTGCCGGGGCAAGGGAAGGGTATGAGCAGTTCTTC
NA,TRBV7-9,many,TRBJ2-3,CASSSDTRETDTQYF,TGTGCCAGCAGCTCGGACACTAGAGAGACAGATACGCAGTATTTT
TRBD1,TRBV25-1,many,TRBJ2-7,CASSEGQAYEQYF,TGTGCCAGCAGTGAAGGACAGGCCTACGAGCAGTACTTC
NA,TRBV6-5,few,TRBJ1-4,CASSYSRGRYEKLFF,TGTGCCAGCAGTTACTCGCGGGGTCGGTATGAAAAACTGTTTTTT
TRBD1,TRBV15,few,TRBJ2-7,CATSRGGDRGSYEQYF,TGTGCCACCAGCAGAGGTGGGGACAGGGGATCCTACGAGCAGTACTTC
TRBD2,TRBV5-1,many,TRBJ2-3,CASSLELAGTDTQYF,TGTGCCAGCAGCTTAGAACTAGCGGGCACAGATACGCAGTATTTT
NA,TRBV18,many,TRBJ2-5,CASSRVDNGALQETQYF,TGTGCCAGCTCACGGGTAGACAACGGGGCACTCCAAGAGACCCAGTACTTC
TRBD1,TRBV11-2,many,TRBJ1-2,CASSLEPGGASGYTF,TGTGCCAGCAGCTTAGAGCCAGGGGGCGCGAGTGGCTACACCTTC
NA,TRBV7-2,NA,TRBJ2-5,CASSLVRAETQYF,TGTGCCAGCAGCTTAGTCAGGGCTGAGACCCAGTACTTC
NA,TRBV29-1,many,TRBJ1-2,CSVEGGSYGYTF,TGCAGCGTTGAAGGTGGGTCGTATGGCTACACCTTC
TRBD2,TRBV6-5,NA,TRBJ2-7,CASRPTSGSSYEQYF,TGTGCCAGCAGACCTACTAGCGGGAGCTCCTACGAGCAGTACTTC
NA,TRBV9,many,TRBJ2-3,CASSVLSADTQYF,TGTGCCAGCAGCGTGCTTAGTGCAGATACGCAGTATTTT
NA,TRBV2,few,TRBJ2-1,CASRGGGQAGEQFF,TGTGCCAGCAGGGGGGGAGGACAGGCTGGGGAGCAGTTCTTC